This TCR beta chain derives from a study of blood T cell repertoires in COVID-19. Whole-study context: The United States, Italy and Spain were the sources of the acute and convalescent COVID-19 samples.

In the study's own analysis: How many nucleated cells were present was estimated from reference gene primer amplification. Profiled with immunoSEQ multiplex PCR; TCRdb holds only in-frame clones, not every one. The V and J calls and clone size come from that table; D and trimming were worked out from the DNA. The sample carries 150,000 to 200,000 clones, around 86% recorded once. Followed over time, Seattle patients had been enrolled while infection was active. The CDR3 covers 13 residues. V was pared by 5 bases and J by 9 bases, with 7 bases of the junction left unmatched. Germline CDR1 and CDR2: SGHTA and FQGTGA.

The TCR comes from a woman between 70 and 85 years old with COVID-19, enrolled during active disease. Input material: peripheral blood. This chain joins TRBV7-3 and TRBJ2-5; 9 bases are a match to TRBD2. CDR3 coding DNA: TGTGCCAGCAGCCCCGAGAGCGGGAGGCCCCAGTACTTC. This sequence encodes CASSPESGRPQYF.